Described below is a single TCR beta chain sequence and its context. Its binding antigen is unknown. No much larger clonotype is one base removed from it; base qualities were not supplied. The data belong to a study of human thymus T cells (dated by TCRdb to 2020 to 2022). With respect to the entire study: The study characterized TCR alpha and beta repertoires from eight infant thymus samples and a few related peripheral blood samples. The infant donors were about 6 to 244 days old, and the cohort included a handful of males and a couple of females.

TCRB and TCRAD loci were amplified from a standardized quantity of quality-controlled genomic DNA using the immunoSEQ multiplex PCR assay. The amplicons spanned the V(D)J region and were long enough to cover the CDR3 and allow V and J genes to be identified. The commercial immunoSEQ service was used to sequence amplicons on an Illumina platform. The authors processed their data as follows. Primer bias and sequencing errors were corrected as previously described, and TCRAD and TCRB were defined on the basis of the IMGT database. Repertoires were analysed with immunoSEQ Analyzer 3.0 and VDJTools, covering basic statistics, V/J segment usage, diversity estimates, rarefaction and pairwise overlap. Chao1, ChaoE, Efron-Thisted, Shannon and inverse Simpson indices were used to estimate diversity, which was also estimated on datasets down-sampled to the smallest sample. Repertoire overlap was assessed by strict matching of CDR3 nucleotide sequence, V gene and J gene, and clustering was done by Jaccard-based multidimensional scaling. Imported from immuneACCESS, the table was reduced by TCRdb to in-frame sequences with V and J called. These copies leave out some clones; in studies compared against another copy, an unresolved V gene accounts for under half, and the cause of the remainder is not known. V, J and clone size are taken as reported in that table, and D and trimming were inferred from the DNA itself. The sample table lists roughly 120,000 clones, more than 90% of them with a count of one. The ten largest clones represent roughly 0.024% of the sample.

The thymus tissue came from surgical resects taken out during corrective cardiac surgery. Donors were immunologically healthy infants undergoing open corrective cardiac surgery for congenital heart defects in Finland. After being mechanically released from the tissue, thymocytes were kept at -70 degrees C in pellets of about 9-34 million cells. A QIAsymphony instrument was used to extract genomic DNA from the frozen cell pellets. General study outcomes and caveats: Usage of V and J gene segments appeared to be biased in both the thymic and the peripheral blood repertoires. On average, thymus samples gave around 810,000 unique TCRB clonotypes, whereas blood samples gave 80,000 to 85,000. The related research reported highly overlapping thymic TCR repertoires among unrelated individuals.

The sequence derives from a boy under two years old with a congenital heart defect but otherwise immunologically healthy. Sequencing used thymus tissue.

The nucleotide sequence is given as TGTGCCAGCAGTGTAAGGGGCTCCGTGAGTGCCTACGAGCAGTACTTC. It codes for CASSVRGSVSAYEQYF. This chain is built from TRBV6-1 and TRBJ2-7; a weak D assignment points to TRBD1 (5 bases agree). The CDR3 sequence holds 16 residues, the cysteine and phenylalanine included. The sequence is cut down to CDR3 DNA, 48 bases in frame from base 1. Trimming takes 4 bases from V and 2 bases from J, and the germline ends sit 18 bases apart. The CDR1 and CDR2 encoded by the germline V gene are MNHNS and SASEGT.